This TCR beta chain was found in a study of blood T cell repertoires in COVID-19. Study context: Acute-phase and convalescent COVID-19 samples originated in the United States, Italy and Spain.

The CDR3 is made up of 10 amino acids. Germline V CDR1 and CDR2: DFQATT, SNEGSKA (reference sequence). Data came from immunoSEQ multiplex PCR; TCRdb stores just in-frame clones and leaves some out. The table has 150,000 or so clones, 65% to 90% seen once. The chain carries TRBV20-1 and TRBJ1-2; possibly TRBD1 for D (5 bases). The sequenced sample was peripheral blood. The sequence was obtained from a woman aged 60-70 years with COVID-19, enrolled during active disease. The CDR3 DNA reads TGCAGAATTGGGGCAGATGGCTACACCTTC. Translation gives CRIGADGYTF.